This T cell receptor (beta chain) was sequenced for a study of blood T cells in healthy people across ages. As for this clonotype: Its antigen is still unknown.

Study results and limitations: Because sorting was not performed, PBMCs prevented conclusive naive versus antigen-experienced comparison. Long-lived donors had more naive CD4+ cells and higher diversity than aged donors.

The second PCR ran 7 to 11 cycles with a sample-barcoded 5' primer and J-beta primers. Each sample provided no less than 2.5 million CDR3-containing paired-end reads. TCRdb analysed the 5' RACE reads with MiXCR anew, one entry per CDR3 protein. The table includes 1.5 million to 2 million distinct CDR3 sequences, 28% detected once. V trimming: 0 bases; J trimming: 0 bases; junction bases outside the gene matches: 9. This CDR3 has 19 residues. The sample comprised blood. The receptor was derived from a woman younger than 45 in good health. The chain links TRBV12-3 or TRBV12-4 to TRBJ2-3; 10 nucleotides agree with TRBD2. The CDR3 region is CASSLALQRGGRSTDTQYF. The CDR3 region has the DNA TGTGCCAGCAGTTTAGCGCTCCAGCGGGGGGGCCGGAGCACAGATACGCAGTATTTT.